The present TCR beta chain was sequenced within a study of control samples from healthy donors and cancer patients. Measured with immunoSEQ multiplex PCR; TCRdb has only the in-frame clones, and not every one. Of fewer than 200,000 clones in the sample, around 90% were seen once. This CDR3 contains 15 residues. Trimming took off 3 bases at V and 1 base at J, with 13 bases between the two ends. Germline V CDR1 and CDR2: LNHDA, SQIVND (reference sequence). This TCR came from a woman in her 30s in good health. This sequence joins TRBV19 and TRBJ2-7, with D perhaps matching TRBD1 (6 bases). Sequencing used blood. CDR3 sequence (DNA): TGTGCCAGTAGTATTGAGACAGGCGTTTCCTACGAGCAGTACTTC. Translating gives CASSIETGVSYEQYF. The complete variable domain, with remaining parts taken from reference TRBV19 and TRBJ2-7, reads DGGITQSPKYLFRKEGQNVTLSCEQNLNHDAMYWYRQDPGQGLRLIYYSQIVNDFQKGDIAEGYSVSREKKESFPLTVTSAQKNPTAFYLCASSIETGVSYEQYFGPGTRLTVT.